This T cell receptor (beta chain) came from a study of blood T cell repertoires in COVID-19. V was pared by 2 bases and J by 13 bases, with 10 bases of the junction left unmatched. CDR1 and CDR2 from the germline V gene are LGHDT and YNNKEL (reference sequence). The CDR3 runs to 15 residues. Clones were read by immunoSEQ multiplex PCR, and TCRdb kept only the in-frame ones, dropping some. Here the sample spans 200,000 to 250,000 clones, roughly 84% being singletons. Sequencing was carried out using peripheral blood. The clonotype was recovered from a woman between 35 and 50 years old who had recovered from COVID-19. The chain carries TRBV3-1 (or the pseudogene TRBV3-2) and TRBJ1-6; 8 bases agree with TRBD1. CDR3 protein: CASSQQVQGGLPLHF. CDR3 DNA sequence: TGTGCCAGCAGCCAACAAGTACAGGGGGGGCTGCCCCTCCACTTT.